The T cell receptor beta chain under discussion was sequenced for a study of human CD8 memory T cell subsets. Findings and limits, study-wide: Whereas effector memory cells differed, stem-like memory and precursor exhausted T cells had comparably high diversity. Estimates computed with Chao1 suggested greater diversity in stem-like memory T cells than in precursor exhausted T cells.

UMI-labeled 5' RACE was the method by which TCR beta libraries were made. TCRdb processed the 5' RACE reads anew with MiXCR; each CDR3 protein has one entry. The table includes under 10,000 distinct CDR3 sequences, under 5% detected once. The CDR3 is 14 amino acids. Trimming left V 5 bases short and J 0 bases short, with 8 bases between. Germline CDR1 and CDR2: MDHEN and SYDVKM. This clonotype was picked up many times. The antigen is unknown. Material for sequencing was CD8+ T cells from PBMCs. The chain is built from TRBV28 and TRBJ2-1; D not resolved. This TCR was sampled from a human donor in good health. The CDR3 is CASSLTGSYNEQFF. CDR3 coding DNA: TGTGCCAGCAGTCTAACGGGCTCCTACAATGAGCAGTTCTTC.